This T cell receptor (beta chain) came from a study of Ad26.COV2.S vaccination and SARS-CoV-2 variants. The overall study: Ad26.COV2.S was injected intramuscularly once or twice, 56 days apart.

Study-level results: Analyses that measured TCR breadth and depth may have underestimated total T cell responses. Vaccine and placebo groups showed comparable non-spike TCR breadth.

In regard to this clone: Its antigen is unknown.

Looked up from germline, CDR1 is MNHEY and CDR2 is SVGAGI. The CDR3 totals 12 residues. The V end lost 7 bases, the J end lost 4 bases, and 11 bases lay between the germline ends. Indicated treatment: approximately 18 received Ad26.COV2.S at low or high dose, single or two shots; five or six received placebo; per-sample allocation not given. Samples came from day 63 after the first vaccine or placebo injection. A Boston donor was an adult aged 18-55 years. Sequenced by immunoSEQ multiplex PCR; TCRdb stores in-frame clones only, minus some. Among hundreds of thousands of clones listed, 70% to 90% were seen once.

The sequence was obtained from a person between 18 and 65 years old who received the Ad26.COV2.S COVID-19 vaccine or a placebo. The chain links TRBV6-5 to TRBJ2-7; possible D gene TRBD2, 7 bases. The specimen was peripheral blood, collected in a trial of Ad26.COV2.S vaccine versus placebo. The CDR3 DNA follows: TGTGCCAGCACCGAGGGGGGGTACGAGCAGTACTTC. Protein product: CASTEGGYEQYF.